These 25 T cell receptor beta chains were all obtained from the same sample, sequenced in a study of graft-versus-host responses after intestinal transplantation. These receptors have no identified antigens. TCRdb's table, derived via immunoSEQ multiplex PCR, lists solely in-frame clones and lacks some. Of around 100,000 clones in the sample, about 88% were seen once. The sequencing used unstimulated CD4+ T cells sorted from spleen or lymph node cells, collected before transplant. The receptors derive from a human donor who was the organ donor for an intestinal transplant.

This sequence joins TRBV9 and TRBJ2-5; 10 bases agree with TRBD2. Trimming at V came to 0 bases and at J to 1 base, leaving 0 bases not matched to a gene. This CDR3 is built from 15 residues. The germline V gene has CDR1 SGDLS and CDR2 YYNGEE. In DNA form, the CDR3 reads TGTGCCAGCAGCGTAGTAGCGGGGGGCCAAGAGACCCAGTACTTC. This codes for CASSVVAGGQETQYF.

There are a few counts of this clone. DNA of the CDR3: TGTGCCAGTAGTATAGTGGTGACAGGGTATGGCTACACCTTC. As protein: CASSIVVTGYGYTF. The rearrangement joins TRBV19 to TRBJ1-2; TRBD1 matches 7 bases. Germline CDR1 LNHDA, CDR2 SQIVND (reference sequence). Trimming took 1 base from V and 5 from J; bases not matched to a gene: 4. The CDR3 totals 14 residues.

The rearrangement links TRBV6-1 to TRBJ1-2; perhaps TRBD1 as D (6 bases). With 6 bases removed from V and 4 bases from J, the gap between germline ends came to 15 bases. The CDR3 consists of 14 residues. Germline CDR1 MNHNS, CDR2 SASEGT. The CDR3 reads CASRPQGMSYGYTF. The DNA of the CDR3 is TGTGCCAGCAGACCCCAGGGGATGAGCTATGGCTACACCTTC.

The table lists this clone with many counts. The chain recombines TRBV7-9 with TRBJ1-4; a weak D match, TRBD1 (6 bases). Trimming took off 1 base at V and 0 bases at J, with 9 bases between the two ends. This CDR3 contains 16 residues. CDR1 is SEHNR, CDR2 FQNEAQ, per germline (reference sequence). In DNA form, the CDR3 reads TGTGCCAGCAGCTTAGATTACAGGGCAACTAATGAAAAACTGTTTTTT. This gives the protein CASSLDYRATNEKLFF.

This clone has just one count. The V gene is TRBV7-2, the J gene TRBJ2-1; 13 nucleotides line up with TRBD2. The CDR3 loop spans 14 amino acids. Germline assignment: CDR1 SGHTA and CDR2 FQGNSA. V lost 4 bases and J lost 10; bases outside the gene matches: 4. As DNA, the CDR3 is TGTGCCAGCAGCTCAAGACTAGCGGGGGGCGAGCAGTTCTTC. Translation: CASSSRLAGGEQFF.

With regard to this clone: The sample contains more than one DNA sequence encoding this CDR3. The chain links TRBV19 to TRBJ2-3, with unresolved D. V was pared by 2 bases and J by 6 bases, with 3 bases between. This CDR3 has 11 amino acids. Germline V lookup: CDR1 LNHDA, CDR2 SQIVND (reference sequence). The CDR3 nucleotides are TGTGCCAGTAGTATACGCGATACGCAGTATTTT. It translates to CASSIRDTQYF.

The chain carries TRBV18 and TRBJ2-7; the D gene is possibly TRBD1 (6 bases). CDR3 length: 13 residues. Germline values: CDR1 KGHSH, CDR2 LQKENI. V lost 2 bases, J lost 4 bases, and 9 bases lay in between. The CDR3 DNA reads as TGTGCCAGCTCACCAAGACAGGTGTACGAGCAGTACTTC. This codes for CASSPRQVYEQYF. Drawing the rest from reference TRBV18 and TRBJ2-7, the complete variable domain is NAGVMQNPRHLVRRRGQEARLRCSPMKGHSHVYWYRQLPEEGLKFMVYLQKENIIDESGMPKERFSAEFPKEGPSILRIQQVVRGDSAAYFCASSPRQVYEQYFGPGTRLTVT.

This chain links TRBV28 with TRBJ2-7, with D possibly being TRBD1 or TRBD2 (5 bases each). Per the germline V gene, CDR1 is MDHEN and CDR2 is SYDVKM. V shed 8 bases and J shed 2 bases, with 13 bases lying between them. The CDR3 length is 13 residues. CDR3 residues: CASSGATTYEQYF. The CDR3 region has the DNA TGTGCCAGCTCCGGGGCAACCACCTACGAGCAGTACTTC.

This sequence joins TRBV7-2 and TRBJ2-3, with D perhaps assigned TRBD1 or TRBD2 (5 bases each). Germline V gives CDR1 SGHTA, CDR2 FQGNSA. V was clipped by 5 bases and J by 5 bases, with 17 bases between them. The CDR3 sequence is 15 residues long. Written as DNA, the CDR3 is TGTGCCAGCAGCACCGACTCGGGACCAATAGATACGCAGTATTTT. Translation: CASSTDSGPIDTQYF.

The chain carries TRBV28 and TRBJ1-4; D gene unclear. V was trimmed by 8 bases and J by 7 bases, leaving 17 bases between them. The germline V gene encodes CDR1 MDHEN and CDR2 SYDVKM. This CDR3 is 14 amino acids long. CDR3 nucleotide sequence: TGTGCCAGCTCTCCCGGAGGTGGGTTTGAAAAACTGTTTTTT. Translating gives CASSPGGGFEKLFF.

In DNA, the CDR3 is TGTGCCAGCAACTTTGGCGGGACTGAAGCTTTCTTT. Amino acid sequence: CASNFGGTEAFF. The rearrangement links TRBV7-9 to TRBJ1-1; D is uncertain. The CDR3 spans 12 residues. Germline loops: CDR1 SEHNR, CDR2 FQNEAQ (reference sequence). Trimming pared 7 bases from V and 5 bases from J, leaving 11 bases between.

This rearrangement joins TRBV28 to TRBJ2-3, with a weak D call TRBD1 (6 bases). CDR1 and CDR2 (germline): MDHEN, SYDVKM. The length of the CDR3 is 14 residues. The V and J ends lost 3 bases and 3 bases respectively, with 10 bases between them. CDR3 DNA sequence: TGTGCCAGCAGTTTGTGGGGGCGTACAGATACGCAGTATTTT. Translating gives CASSLWGRTDTQYF.

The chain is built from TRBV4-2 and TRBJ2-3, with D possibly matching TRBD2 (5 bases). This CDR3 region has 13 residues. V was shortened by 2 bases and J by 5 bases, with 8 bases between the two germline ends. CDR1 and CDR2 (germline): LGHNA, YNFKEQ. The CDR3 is CASSQLSGDTQYF. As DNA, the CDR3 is TGTGCCAGCAGCCAATTAAGCGGAGATACGCAGTATTTT.

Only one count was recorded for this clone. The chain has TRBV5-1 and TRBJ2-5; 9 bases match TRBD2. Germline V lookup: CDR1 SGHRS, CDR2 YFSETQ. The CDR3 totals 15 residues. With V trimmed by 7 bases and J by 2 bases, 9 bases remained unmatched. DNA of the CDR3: TGCGCCAGCCGCTCCCTAGCGGGGTCACAAGAGACCCAGTACTTC. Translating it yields CASRSLAGSQETQYF.

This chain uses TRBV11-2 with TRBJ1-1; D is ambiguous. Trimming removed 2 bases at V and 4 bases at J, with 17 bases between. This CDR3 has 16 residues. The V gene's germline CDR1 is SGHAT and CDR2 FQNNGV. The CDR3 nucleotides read TGTGCCAGCAGCTTATCCGTGGGCAAAGTGGGCACTGAAGCTTTCTTT. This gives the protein CASSLSVGKVGTEAFF.

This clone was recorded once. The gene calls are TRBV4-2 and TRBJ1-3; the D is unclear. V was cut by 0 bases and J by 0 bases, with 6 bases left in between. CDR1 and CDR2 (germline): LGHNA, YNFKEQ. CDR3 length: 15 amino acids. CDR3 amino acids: CASSQDGNSGNTIYF. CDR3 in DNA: TGTGCCAGCAGCCAAGACGGAAACTCTGGAAACACCATATATTTT.

Here the CDR3 reads CASSFTWGASGDTQYF. Written as DNA, the CDR3 is TGTGCCAGCAGTTTTACTTGGGGGGCCTCAGGCGATACGCAGTATTTT. The chain joins TRBV27 to TRBJ2-3; D is perhaps TRBD1 or TRBD2 (6 bases each). Germline-derived CDR1 and CDR2 are MNHEY and SMNVEV (reference sequence). Deletions cut 3 bases from V and 6 bases from J, with 19 bases between. CDR3 size: 16 residues.

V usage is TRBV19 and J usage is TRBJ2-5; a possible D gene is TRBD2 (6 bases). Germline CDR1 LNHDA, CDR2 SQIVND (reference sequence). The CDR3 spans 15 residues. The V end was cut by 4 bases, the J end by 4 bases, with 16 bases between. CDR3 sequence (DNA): TGTGCCAGTAGTACCGCCGGGACTCTCTCAGAGACCCAGTACTTC. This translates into CASSTAGTLSETQYF.

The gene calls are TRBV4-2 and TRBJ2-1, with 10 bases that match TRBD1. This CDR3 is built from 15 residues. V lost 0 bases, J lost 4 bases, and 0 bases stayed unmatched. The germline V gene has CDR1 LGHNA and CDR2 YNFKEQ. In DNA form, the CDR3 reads TGTGCCAGCAGCCAAGAGGGACAGGGGTACAATGAGCAGTTCTTC. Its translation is CASSQEGQGYNEQFF.

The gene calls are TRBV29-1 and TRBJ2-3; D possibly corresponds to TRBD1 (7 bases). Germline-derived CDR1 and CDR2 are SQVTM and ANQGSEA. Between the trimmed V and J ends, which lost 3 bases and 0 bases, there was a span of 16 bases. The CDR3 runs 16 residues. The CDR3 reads CSVEYGRGVSTDTQYF. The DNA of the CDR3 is TGCAGCGTTGAGTATGGCAGGGGGGTTAGCACAGATACGCAGTATTTT.

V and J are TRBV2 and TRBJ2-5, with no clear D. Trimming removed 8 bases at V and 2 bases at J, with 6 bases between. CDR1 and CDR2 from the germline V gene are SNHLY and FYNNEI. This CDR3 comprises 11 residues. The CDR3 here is CASLRQETQYF. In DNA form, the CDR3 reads TGTGCCAGCCTCCGTCAAGAGACCCAGTACTTC.

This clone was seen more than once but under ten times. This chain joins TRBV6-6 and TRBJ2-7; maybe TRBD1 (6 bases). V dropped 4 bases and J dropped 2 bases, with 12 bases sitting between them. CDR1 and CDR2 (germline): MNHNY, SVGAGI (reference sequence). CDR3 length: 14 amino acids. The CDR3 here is CASSSQGNPYEQYF. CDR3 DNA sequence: TGTGCCAGCAGTTCACAGGGAAACCCCTACGAGCAGTACTTC.

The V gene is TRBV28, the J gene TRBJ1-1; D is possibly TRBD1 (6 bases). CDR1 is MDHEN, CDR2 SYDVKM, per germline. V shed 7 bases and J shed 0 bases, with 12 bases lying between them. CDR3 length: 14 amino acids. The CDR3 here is CASKGGNMNTEAFF. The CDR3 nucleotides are TGTGCCAGCAAGGGGGGTAACATGAACACTGAAGCTTTCTTT. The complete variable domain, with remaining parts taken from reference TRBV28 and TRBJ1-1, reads DVKVTQSSRYLVKRTGEKVFLECVQDMDHENMFWYRQDPGLGLRLIYFSYDVKMKEKGDIPEGYSVSREKKERFSLILESASTNQTSMYLCASKGGNMNTEAFFGQGTRLTVV.

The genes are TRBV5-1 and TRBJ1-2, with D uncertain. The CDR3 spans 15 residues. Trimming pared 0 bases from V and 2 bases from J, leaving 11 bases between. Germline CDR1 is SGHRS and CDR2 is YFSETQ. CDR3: CASSLASSGNYGYTF. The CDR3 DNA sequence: TGCGCCAGCAGCTTGGCCAGTTCGGGGAACTATGGCTACACCTTC.

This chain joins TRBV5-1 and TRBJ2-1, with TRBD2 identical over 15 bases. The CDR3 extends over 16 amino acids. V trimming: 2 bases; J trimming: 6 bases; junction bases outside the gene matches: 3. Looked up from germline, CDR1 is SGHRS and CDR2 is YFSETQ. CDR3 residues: CASSFGTSGGSNEQFF. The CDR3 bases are TGCGCCAGCAGCTTTGGGACTAGCGGGGGGAGCAATGAGCAGTTCTTC.